This is a list of T cell receptor beta chains from one sample in a study of T-cell reconstitution after alpha-beta-depleted transplantation in children. MiXCR, run by TCRdb on the PCR reads, gives a single entry per CDR3 protein. Here the sample spans about 610,000 distinct CDR3 sequences, about 11% being singletons. Sequenced material: PBMCs from the stem cell graft donor, taken from the stem cell graft. The origin of the receptors is a human donor who donated a stem cell graft to a child with acute myeloid leukemia. The CDR3 runs from the conserved cysteine through the conserved F or W. Each record gives: D gene, clone size, J gene, V gene, CDR3 DNA, CDR3 protein. A D gene is named only where the DNA matches it firmly. Part of the rows lack a size; the others show once, few, many or a class for expanded clones.

TRBD1,-,TRBJ2-1,TRBV19,TGTGCCAGTAGGGACTGGACAGGAAACAATGAGCAGTTCTTC,CASRDWTGNNEQFF
TRBD2,many,TRBJ2-7,TRBV20-1,TGCAGTGTGGGACCTGGGACTAGCGGCTACGAGCAGTACTTC,CSVGPGTSGYEQYF
TRBD2,many,TRBJ2-7,TRBV20-1,TGCAGTGCTGTGACTAGCGGGAGGAGCACCTACGAGCAGTACTTC,CSAVTSGRSTYEQYF
-,few,TRBJ2-2,TRBV10-3,TGTGCCATCAGTTCCTACCAGAGGACTGGACGAAACACCGGGGAGCTGTTTTTT,CAISSYQRTGRNTGELFF
TRBD2,few,TRBJ2-1,TRBV5-1,TGCGCCAGCAGCTTGGTAACTAGCGGGAATGGCGAGCAGTTCTTC,CASSLVTSGNGEQFF
-,few,TRBJ2-7,TRBV27,TGTGCCAGCAGTTCTCCCGGGACACCATACTACGAGCAGTACTTC,CASSSPGTPYYEQYF
-,once,TRBJ2-7,TRBV28,TGTGCCAGCAGTTGCACAGGGACATTCTACGAGCAGTACTTC,CASSCTGTFYEQYF
-,many,TRBJ2-3,TRBV7-2,TGTGCCAGCATCTTTAGCGTCGGTACGCAGTATTTT,CASIFSVGTQYF
TRBD2,many,TRBJ2-3,TRBV10-2,TGCGCCAGCAGACAGAGCGGGATGCGTGCAGATACGCAGTATTTT,CASRQSGMRADTQYF
TRBD2,-,TRBJ2-2,TRBV29-1,TGCAGCGTTCTCCGGGGCGGGGGGGACACCGGGGAGCTGTTTTTT,CSVLRGGGDTGELFF
TRBD2,few,TRBJ2-1,TRBV7-2,TGTGCCAGCAGCTTAATCGCAGCGGGAGGCAATGAGCAGTTCTTC,CASSLIAAGGNEQFF
TRBD1,few,TRBJ1-2,TRBV19,TGTGCCAGTACTGACCGGGACAGGGCGAACTATGGCTACACCTTC,CASTDRDRANYGYTF
TRBD1,-,TRBJ1-2,TRBV9,TGTGCCAGCAGCCCCCGGACAGGGAGAAGCGCCTACACCTTC,CASSPRTGRSAYTF
TRBD2,few,TRBJ2-7,TRBV27,TGTGCCAGCAGTTTCTTAGGACTAGCGGGAGGGCCATCCTACGAGCAGTACTTC,CASSFLGLAGGPSYEQYF
-,many,TRBJ2-5,TRBV29-1,TGCAGCGTTGGCGTAGGAGGGGAGGAGACCCAGTACTTC,CSVGVGGEETQYF
-,-,TRBJ2-3,TRBV6-1,TGTGCCAGCAGCCCGATGGGACTTAGCACAGATACGCAGTATTTT,CASSPMGLSTDTQYF
-,-,TRBJ2-7,TRBV28,TGTGCCAGCAGTTTAGATCGGACCGTCTCACAGTACGAGCAGTACTTC,CASSLDRTVSQYEQYF
-,-,TRBJ2-7,TRBV14,TGTGCCAGCAGGGGGGTGCGCCGTAACGAGCAGTACTTC,CASRGVRRNEQYF
TRBD1,many,TRBJ2-7,TRBV3-1,TGTGCCAGCAGCCACCAGAGGGTAGGGGGCCACGAGCAGTACTTC,CASSHQRVGGHEQYF
TRBD2,few,TRBJ2-1,TRBV11-1,TGTGCCAGCAGTTTTCTACCCATCCCCGGGACTAGCGGGAGGGGGGAGCAGTTCTTC,CASSFLPIPGTSGRGEQFF
-,-,TRBJ1-1,TRBV4-1,TGCGCCAGCAGCCAAGATCGGGGCCTGACTGCTGAAGCTTTCTTT,CASSQDRGLTAEAFF
-,-,TRBJ2-1,TRBV7-8,TGTGCCAGCAGCTTAGCCCTTGCGGGACCCTACAATGAGCAGTTCTTC,CASSLALAGPYNEQFF
-,-,TRBJ1-1,TRBV7-3,TGTGCCAGCAGCTCAGATCCCGAGGGGGAAGCTTTCTTT,CASSSDPEGEAFF
-,many,TRBJ2-5,TRBV20-1,TGCAGTGCTAGAGATCCTCAAAAAGAGACCCAGTACTTC,CSARDPQKETQYF
-,many,TRBJ2-7,TRBV11-2,TGTGCCAGCAGCTTAACGACACTGCATGCCTACGAGCAGTACTTC,CASSLTTLHAYEQYF
-,many,TRBJ1-2,TRBV5-1,TGCGCCAGCAGCTCGGTGCCCTCGGGCTACACCTTC,CASSSVPSGYTF
TRBD1,few,TRBJ1-1,TRBV2,TGTGCCAGCAGGGACAGGGGGCGATCTGAAGCTTTCTTT,CASRDRGRSEAFF
-,many,TRBJ2-2,TRBV30,TGTGCCTGGAGTCTCGCCACCGGGGAGCTGTTTTTT,CAWSLATGELFF
-,many,TRBJ2-4,TRBV28,TGTGCCAGCAGTTTAATAGGTGGGGGCACCAAAAACATTCAGTACTTC,CASSLIGGGTKNIQYF
-,-,TRBJ2-4,TRBV12-3/TRBV12-4,TGTGCCAGCAGTTTAGCGAGGGGGGCACTAGCCAAAAACATTCAGTACTTC,CASSLARGALAKNIQYF
-,-,TRBJ1-5,TRBV18,TGTGCCAGCTCACCGACGGTAAGCAATCAGCCCCAGCATTTT,CASSPTVSNQPQHF
TRBD2,many,TRBJ2-7,TRBV12-3/TRBV12-4,TGTGCCAGCAGTCTATCGACTAGCGGTAACGAGCAGTACTTC,CASSLSTSGNEQYF
-,many,TRBJ2-1,TRBV20-1,TGCAGTGCTGCCCGCTTGGACAATGAGCAGTTCTTC,CSAARLDNEQFF
-,-,TRBJ1-3,TRBV6-5,TGTGCCAGCAGTTCCACTGGTCCCTGGACAGTCTCTGGAAACACCATATATTTT,CASSSTGPWTVSGNTIYF
-,few,TRBJ2-7,TRBV29-1,TGCAGCGCTTTGGGAGGAGGTGCCTACGAGCAGTACTTC,CSALGGGAYEQYF
-,-,TRBJ2-3,TRBV28,TGTGCCAGCACCTCCCCGGGTCCGCCCGGGGCAGATACGCAGTATTTT,CASTSPGPPGADTQYF
TRBD1,-,TRBJ2-3,TRBV12-3/TRBV12-4,TGTGCCAGCAGCTGGACGGGACAGGGGTCTTATACGCAGTATTTT,CASSWTGQGSYTQYF
TRBD2,many,TRBJ2-5,TRBV7-2,TGTGCCAGCAGCTTAGCCGAAGCGGGATTTACGACAAAAGAGACCCAGTACTTC,CASSLAEAGFTTKETQYF
-,few,TRBJ2-2,TRBV7-2,TGTGCCAGCAGCCACGTGTGGGCAAGCGGTTACACCGGGGAGCTGTTTTTT,CASSHVWASGYTGELFF